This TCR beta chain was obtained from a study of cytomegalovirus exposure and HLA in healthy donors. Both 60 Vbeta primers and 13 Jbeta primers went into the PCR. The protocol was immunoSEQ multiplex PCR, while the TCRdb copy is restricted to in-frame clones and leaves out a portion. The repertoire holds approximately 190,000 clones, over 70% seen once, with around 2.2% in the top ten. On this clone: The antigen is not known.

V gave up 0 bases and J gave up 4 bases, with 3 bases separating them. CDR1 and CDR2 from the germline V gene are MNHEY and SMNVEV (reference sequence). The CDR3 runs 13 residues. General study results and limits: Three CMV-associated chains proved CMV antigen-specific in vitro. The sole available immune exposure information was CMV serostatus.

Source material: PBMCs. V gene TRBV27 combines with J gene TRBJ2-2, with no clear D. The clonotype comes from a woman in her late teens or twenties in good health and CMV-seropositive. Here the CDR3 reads CASSLSSTGELFF. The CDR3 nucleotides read TGTGCCAGCAGTTTATCCTCCACCGGGGAGCTGTTTTTT.